This entry describes one T cell receptor (beta chain). This receptor's antigen is unknown. Per-base quality was not reported, and no clone a single base away is much larger than it. Separate from the roughly 700-subject first cohort, the validation cohort of around 130 subjects was the group to which the donors belonged. This sample is drawn from a study of cytomegalovirus exposure and HLA in healthy donors (dated by TCRdb to about 2017). Notes on the research overall: According to a later analysis, one platform produced both the roughly 120 validation repertoires and the 620 or so repertoires of the first cohort. High-throughput TCR immunosequencing, statistical association of individual TCRs with disease status, and machine learning were combined to predict cytomegalovirus infection status. In addition to the first cohort of 500 to 850 subjects, a separate validation cohort of around 110 different subjects was used. The study aimed to test whether signatures of past pathogen exposure could be identified by cataloging public T cell receptors.

Broader findings and caveats from the paper: In a later analysis, TCRs clustered in the first cohort were found to also tend to co-occur in the 120 or so validation repertoires, with approximately 95% of cluster scores above 0. In vitro tests confirmed that a few of the cytomegalovirus-associated TCR beta chains recognize cytomegalovirus antigens. The study gave a list of 150 to 200 TCR beta chains associated with cytomegalovirus. The authors suggested that the approach could potentially be generalized to other disease states and immunological phenotypes. In both the original and validation cohorts, the classifier was reported to diagnose cytomegalovirus status with high specificity and sensitivity. All 120 or so repertoires were used to score co-occurrence in the validation cohort in a later analysis, because that analysis had no HLA typing for the cohort. Most TCR sequences were seen in very few donors, while some public TCRs were found in many individuals.

The library came from the immunoSEQ multiplex PCR assay. The study's own analysis went as follows. A statistical classification framework was built to diagnose cytomegalovirus status from the catalog of TCR beta chain sequences. TCRdb re-hosts the immuneACCESS table, in-frame sequences only. Its copies lack some clones; in the studies checked, an unresolved V gene accounts for under half of them, and the cause for the rest is not known. Clonal size and the V and J genes are those of that table, whereas D and trimming came from the DNA. The sample table shows 120,000 to 150,000 clones, and about nine tenths are seen once. The top ten hold 4.5% to 5.5% of the sample. Based on the germline V gene, the CDR1 and CDR2 sequences are MGHDK and SYGVNS. Trimming at the junction amounts to 5 bases on V and 3 bases on J, and the germline ends lie 10 bases apart. The CDR3 measures 13 amino acids from cysteine to phenylalanine. Only the CDR3 DNA is retained, 39 bases long and in frame from the first base.

The V gene is TRBV25-1 and the J gene is TRBJ1-1; the D gene cannot be resolved reliably. What was sequenced was PBMCs. The TCR was taken from a man younger than 30 in good health and CMV-seropositive. The DNA is TGTGCCAGCAGTAACCGGGGTGACACTGAAGCTTTCTTT. It translates as CASSNRGDTEAFF.